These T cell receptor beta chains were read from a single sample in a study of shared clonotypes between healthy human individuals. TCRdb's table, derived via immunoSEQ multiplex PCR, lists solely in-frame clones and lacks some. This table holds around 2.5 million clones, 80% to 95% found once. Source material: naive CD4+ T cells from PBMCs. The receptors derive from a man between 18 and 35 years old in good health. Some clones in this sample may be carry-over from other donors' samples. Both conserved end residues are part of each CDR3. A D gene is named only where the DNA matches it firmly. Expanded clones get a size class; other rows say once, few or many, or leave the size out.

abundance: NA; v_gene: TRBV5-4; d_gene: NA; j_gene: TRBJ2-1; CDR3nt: TGTGCCAGCAGCGGACTAATCGGCCGCGATGAGCAGTTCTTC; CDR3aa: CASSGLIGRDEQFF
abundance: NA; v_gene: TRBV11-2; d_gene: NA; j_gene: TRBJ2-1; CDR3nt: TGTGCCAGCAGCTTGCTCACTATTTTGTCCAATGAGCAGTTCTTC; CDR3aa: CASSLLTILSNEQFF
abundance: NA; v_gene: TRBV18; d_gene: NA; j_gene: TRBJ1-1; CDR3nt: TGTGCCAGCTCACCACGAGTTAATCAGAACACTGAAGCTTTCTTT; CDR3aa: CASSPRVNQNTEAFF
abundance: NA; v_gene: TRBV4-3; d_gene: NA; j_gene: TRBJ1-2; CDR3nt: TGCGCCAGCAGCCAAGATCCCAGGGCGAATGGCTACACCTTC; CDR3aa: CASSQDPRANGYTF
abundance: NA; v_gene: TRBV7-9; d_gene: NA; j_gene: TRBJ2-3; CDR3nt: TGTGCCAGCAGCTTAGTCTCAAGAAACACAGATACGCAGTATTTT; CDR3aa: CASSLVSRNTDTQYF
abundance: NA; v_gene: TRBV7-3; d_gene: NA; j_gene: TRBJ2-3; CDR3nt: TGTGCCAGCAGCTCAAACCGGGACAATACAGATACGCAGTATTTT; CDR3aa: CASSSNRDNTDTQYF
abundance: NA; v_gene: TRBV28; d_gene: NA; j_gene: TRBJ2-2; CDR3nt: TGTGCCAGCAGTGTACCGGGGGCAAGGTCCGGGGAGCTGTTTTTT; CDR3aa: CASSVPGARSGELFF
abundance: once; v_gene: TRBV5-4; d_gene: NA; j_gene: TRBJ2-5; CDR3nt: TGTGCCAGCAGCCTCGGCAGGGCAGAGACCCAGTACTTC; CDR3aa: CASSLGRAETQYF
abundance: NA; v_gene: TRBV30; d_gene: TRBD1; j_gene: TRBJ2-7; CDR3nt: TGTGCCTGGAGTTACCGGACAGGCCTCTCCTACGAGCAGTACTTC; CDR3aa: CAWSYRTGLSYEQYF
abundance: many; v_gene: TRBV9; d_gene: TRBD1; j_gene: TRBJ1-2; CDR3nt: TGTGCCAGCAGCGTAGCTGGACAGGGGCATGGCTACACCTTC; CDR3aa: CASSVAGQGHGYTF
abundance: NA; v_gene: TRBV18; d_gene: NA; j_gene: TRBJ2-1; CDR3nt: TGTGCCAGCTCACCCCAAGGGCACTCCTACAATGAGCAGTTCTTC; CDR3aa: CASSPQGHSYNEQFF
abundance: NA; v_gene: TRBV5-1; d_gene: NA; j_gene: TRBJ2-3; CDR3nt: TGCGCCAGCAGCTTGTCCGGGAGCACTAGCACAGATACGCAGTATTTT; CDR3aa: CASSLSGSTSTDTQYF
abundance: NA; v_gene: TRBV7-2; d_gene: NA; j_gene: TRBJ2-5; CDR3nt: TGTGCCAGCAGCTTATCCCCGCGGCAAGAGACCCAGTACTTC; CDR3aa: CASSLSPRQETQYF
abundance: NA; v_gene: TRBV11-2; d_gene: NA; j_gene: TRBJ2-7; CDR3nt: TGTGCCAGCAGCTTAGGGGGACGCCCCTACGAGCAGTACTTC; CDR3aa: CASSLGGRPYEQYF
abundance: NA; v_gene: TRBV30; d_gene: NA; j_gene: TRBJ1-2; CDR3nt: TGTGCCACGTCCGGGGGGGACTATGGCTACACCTTC; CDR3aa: CATSGGDYGYTF
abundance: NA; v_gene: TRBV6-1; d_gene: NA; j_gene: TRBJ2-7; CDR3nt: TGTGCCAGCAGCAGACATCTCTACGAGCAGTACTTC; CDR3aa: CASSRHLYEQYF
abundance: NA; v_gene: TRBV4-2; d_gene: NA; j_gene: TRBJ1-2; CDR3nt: TGTGCCAGCAGCCAAGACGGGGTCAGGTCCCCATCACGGGGCTATGGCTACACCTTC; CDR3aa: CASSQDGVRSPSRGYGYTF
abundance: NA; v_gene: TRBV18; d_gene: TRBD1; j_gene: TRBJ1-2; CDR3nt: TGTGCCAGCTCTCGAGGGACAGCCACTAACTATGGCTACACCTTC; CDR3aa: CASSRGTATNYGYTF
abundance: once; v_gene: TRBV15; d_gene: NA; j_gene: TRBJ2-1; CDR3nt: TGTGCCACCAGCAGAGATTTGGGGCATGAGCAGTTCTTC; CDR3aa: CATSRDLGHEQFF
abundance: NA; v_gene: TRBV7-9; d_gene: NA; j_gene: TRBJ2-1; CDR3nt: TGTGCCAGCAGCGACGTATTTGGTGTCAGGGTCGATGAGCAGTTCTTC; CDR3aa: CASSDVFGVRVDEQFF
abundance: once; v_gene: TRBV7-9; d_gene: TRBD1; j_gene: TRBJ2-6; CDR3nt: TGTGCCAGCAGCCCACAAGTACGGACAGGGCCCATCCTGACTTTC; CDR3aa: CASSPQVRTGPILTF
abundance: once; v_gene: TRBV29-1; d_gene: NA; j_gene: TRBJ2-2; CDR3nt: TGCAGCGTTTGTGGCCAGTACACCGGGGAGCTGTTTTTT; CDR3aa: CSVCGQYTGELFF
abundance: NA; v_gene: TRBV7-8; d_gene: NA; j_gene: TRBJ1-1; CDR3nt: TGTGCCACAATGGAGAGGGCGAACACTGAAGCTTTCTTT; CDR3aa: CATMERANTEAFF
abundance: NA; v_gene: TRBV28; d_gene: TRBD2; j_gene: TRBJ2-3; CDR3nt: TGTGCCAGCAGTTCGTCATGGCTAGCGGGAGTGGAAGATACGCAGTATTTT; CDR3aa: CASSSSWLAGVEDTQYF
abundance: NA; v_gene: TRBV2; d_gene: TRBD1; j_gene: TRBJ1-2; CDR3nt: TGTGCCAGCAGCCTGTCAGGGGGCGGCTATGGCTACACCTTC; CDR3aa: CASSLSGGGYGYTF
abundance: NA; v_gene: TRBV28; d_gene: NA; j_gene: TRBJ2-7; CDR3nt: TGTGCCAGCAGTCACTCAATTTACGAGCAGTACTTC; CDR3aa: CASSHSIYEQYF
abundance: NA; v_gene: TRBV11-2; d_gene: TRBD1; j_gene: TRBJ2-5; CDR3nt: TGTGCCAGCAGCGTAGGGACAGGGAAGTACTTC; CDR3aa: CASSVGTGKYF
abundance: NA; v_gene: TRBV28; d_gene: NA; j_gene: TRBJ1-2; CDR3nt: TGTGCCAGCAGTTCACTCTTACAAATCCAGGGGATGGGAGGCTACACCTTC; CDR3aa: CASSSLLQIQGMGGYTF
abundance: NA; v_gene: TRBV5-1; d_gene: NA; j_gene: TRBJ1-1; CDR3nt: TGCGCCAGCAGCTTAAATGGGCGTTCTGCTGAAGCTTTCTTT; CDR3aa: CASSLNGRSAEAFF
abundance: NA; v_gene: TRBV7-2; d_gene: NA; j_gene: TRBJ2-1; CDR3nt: TGTGCCAGCAGCTCCCCCCGGATGGTCGGGGACCTAAATGAGCAGTTCTTC; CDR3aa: CASSSPRMVGDLNEQFF
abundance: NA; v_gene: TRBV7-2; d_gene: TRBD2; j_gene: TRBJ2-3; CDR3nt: TGTGCCAGCAGCCGAGCGGGATCCAGCACAGATACGCAGTATTTT; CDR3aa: CASSRAGSSTDTQYF
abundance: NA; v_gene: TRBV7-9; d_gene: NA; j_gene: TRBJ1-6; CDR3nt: TGTGCCAGCAGCCCGGGCACACAGGGACGGAATTCACCCCTCCACTTT; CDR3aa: CASSPGTQGRNSPLHF
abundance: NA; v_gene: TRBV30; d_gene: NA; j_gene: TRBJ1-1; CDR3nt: TGTGCCTGGTACCGGACACCCCATGAAGCTTTCTTT; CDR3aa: CAWYRTPHEAFF
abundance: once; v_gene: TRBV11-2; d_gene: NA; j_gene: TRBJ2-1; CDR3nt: TGTGCCAGCAGCTGGAGTACGGGGCGAAACCAGCAGTTCTTC; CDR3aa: CASSWSTGRNQQFF
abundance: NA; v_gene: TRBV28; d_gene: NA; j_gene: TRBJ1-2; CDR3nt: TGTGCCAGCAGTCGATACCCCCGGGGGGCCTATGGCTACACCTTC; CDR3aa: CASSRYPRGAYGYTF
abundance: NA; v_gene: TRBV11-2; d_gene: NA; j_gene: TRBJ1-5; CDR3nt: TGTGCCAGCAGCTTAGCTCCTTTTGACAATCAGCCCCAGCATTTT; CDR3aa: CASSLAPFDNQPQHF
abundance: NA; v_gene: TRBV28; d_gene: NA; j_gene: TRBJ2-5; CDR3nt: TGTGCCAGCAGTTTACCCGGGACTCATCAAGAGACCCAGTACTTC; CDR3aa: CASSLPGTHQETQYF
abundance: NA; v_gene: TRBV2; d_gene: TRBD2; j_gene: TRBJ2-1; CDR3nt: TGTGCCAGCGGGCGGGAGCGGGGTTACAATGAGCAGTTCTTC; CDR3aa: CASGRERGYNEQFF
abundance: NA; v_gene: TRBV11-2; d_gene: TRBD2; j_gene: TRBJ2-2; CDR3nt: TGTGCCAGCAGCCCCGGGCGCATACTAGCGGGAGGGCCCGGGGAGCTGTTTTTT; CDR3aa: CASSPGRILAGGPGELFF
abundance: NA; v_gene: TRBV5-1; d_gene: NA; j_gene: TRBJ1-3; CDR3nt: TGCGCCAGCAGCTTGGGCGTCTCTGGAAACACCATATATTTT; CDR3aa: CASSLGVSGNTIYF
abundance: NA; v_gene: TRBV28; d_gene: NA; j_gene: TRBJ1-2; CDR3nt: TGTGCCAGCAGTCCAGCGGGGGGCGGAGGCTACACCTTC; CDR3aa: CASSPAGGGGYTF
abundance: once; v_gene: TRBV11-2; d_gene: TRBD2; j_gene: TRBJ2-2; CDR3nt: TGTGCCAGCAGGAGACTAGCGGGAGGGCCGGGAACCGGGGAGCTGTTTTTT; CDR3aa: CASRRLAGGPGTGELFF
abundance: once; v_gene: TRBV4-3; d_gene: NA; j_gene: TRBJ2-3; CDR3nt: TGCGCCAGCAGAGCGAGGGCCACAGATACGCAGTATTTT; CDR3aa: CASRARATDTQYF
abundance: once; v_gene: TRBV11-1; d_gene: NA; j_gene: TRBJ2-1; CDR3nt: TGTGCCAGCAGCTTCGGGACAGCCGGGGGCAATGAGCAGTTCTTC; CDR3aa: CASSFGTAGGNEQFF
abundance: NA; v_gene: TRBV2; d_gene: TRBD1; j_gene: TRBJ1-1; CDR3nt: TGTGCCAGCAGTGATGATTATACAGGGGCTGAAGCTTTCTTT; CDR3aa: CASSDDYTGAEAFF
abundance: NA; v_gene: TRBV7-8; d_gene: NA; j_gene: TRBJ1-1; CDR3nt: TGTGCCAGCAGCTTTGGCCGGGACCCCAGGACGTACACTGAAGCTTTCTTT; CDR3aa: CASSFGRDPRTYTEAFF
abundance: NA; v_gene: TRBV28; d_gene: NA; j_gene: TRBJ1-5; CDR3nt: TGTGCCAGCATCCCACGTGGAGGCCCAAATCAGCCCCAGCATTTT; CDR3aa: CASIPRGGPNQPQHF
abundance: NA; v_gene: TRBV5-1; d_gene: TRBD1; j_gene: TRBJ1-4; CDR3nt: TGCGCCAGCAGCCCGGACAGGGAGAGGGAAAAACTGTTTTTT; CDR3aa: CASSPDREREKLFF
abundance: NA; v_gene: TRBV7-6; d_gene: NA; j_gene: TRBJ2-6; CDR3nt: TGTGCCAGCAGCCACCGCAGAGACACCTCTGGGGCCAACGTCCTGACTTTC; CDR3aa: CASSHRRDTSGANVLTF
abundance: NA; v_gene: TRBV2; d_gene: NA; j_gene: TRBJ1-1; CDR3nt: TGTGCCAGCAGTGGGGCCGGGACGGGGAACACTGAAGCTTTCTTT; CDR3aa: CASSGAGTGNTEAFF